This TCR beta chain was found in a study of cytomegalovirus exposure and HLA in healthy donors. For this clone: Its specificity is unknown.

Deletions cut 0 bases from V and 2 bases from J, with 13 bases between. Germline V gene sequence: CDR1 LGHNA, CDR2 YSLEER. CDR3 size: 17 residues. 13 Jbeta primers and 60 Vbeta primers were used for the PCR. Here immunoSEQ multiplex PCR was the method, and the copy in TCRdb shows in-frame clones only, minus some. There are about 180,000 clones in the sample; just under 80% occur only once, and about 1.3% lies in the top ten. Study-level findings and limits: Indistinguishable V segments such as TRBV6-2 and TRBV6-3 were excluded.

The receptor was derived from a man aged 30-40 years in good health and CMV-seronegative. Material for sequencing was PBMCs. This chain connects TRBV4-3 to TRBJ2-2; D is unresolved. Written as DNA, the CDR3 is TGCGCCAGCAGCCAAGATTTGGCCTTTCCTAACACCGGGGAGCTGTTTTTT. Amino acid sequence: CASSQDLAFPNTGELFF.